This is a list of T cell receptor beta chains from one sample in a study of shared clonotypes between healthy human individuals. Clones were sequenced by immunoSEQ multiplex PCR, and TCRdb holds only the in-frame ones, with some missing. The sample yields 85,000 to 100,000 clones, approximately 70% seen once. Sequencing was carried out using memory CD8+ T cells sorted from blood. The receptors were gathered from a man aged 25-45 years in good health. The CDR3 runs from the conserved cysteine through the conserved F or W. The D gene is left open where the match is weak. Clone size, where shown, is once, few, many, or a class for clones that have expanded.

abundance: NA
v_gene: TRBV6-1
j_gene: TRBJ2-3
d_gene: NA
CDR3nt: TGTGCCAGCATTGGACTCGCCACAGATACGCAGTATTTT
CDR3aa: CASIGLATDTQYF

abundance: NA
v_gene: TRBV10-3
j_gene: TRBJ2-6
d_gene: TRBD1
CDR3nt: TGTGCCATCAGTGAGTGGGGACAGGGATCTGGGGCCAACGTCCTGACTTTC
CDR3aa: CAISEWGQGSGANVLTF

abundance: many
v_gene: TRBV27
j_gene: TRBJ2-3
d_gene: TRBD2
CDR3nt: TGTGCCAGCACCCAGTCCCGAGCCGGGGGGTTGAGCACGCAGTATTTT
CDR3aa: CASTQSRAGGLSTQYF

abundance: NA
v_gene: TRBV5-5
j_gene: TRBJ1-4
d_gene: TRBD1
CDR3nt: TGTGCCAGCAGGGGACAGGGTACAAATGAAAAACTGTTTTTT
CDR3aa: CASRGQGTNEKLFF

abundance: NA
v_gene: TRBV6-5
j_gene: TRBJ2-1
d_gene: NA
CDR3nt: TGTGCCAGCAGTTACTTCAGGGCGACTAATGAGCAGTTCTTC
CDR3aa: CASSYFRATNEQFF

abundance: NA
v_gene: TRBV4-2
j_gene: TRBJ2-7
d_gene: TRBD1
CDR3nt: TGTGCCAGCAGCCACGACCCCGCGGACAGGAATTACTACGAGCAGTACTTC
CDR3aa: CASSHDPADRNYYEQYF

abundance: NA
v_gene: TRBV29-1
j_gene: TRBJ2-1
d_gene: TRBD2
CDR3nt: TGCAGCGTCCCTAGCGGGAGCCATGAGCAGTTCTTC
CDR3aa: CSVPSGSHEQFF

abundance: NA
v_gene: TRBV6-1
j_gene: TRBJ1-3
d_gene: TRBD1
CDR3nt: TGTGCCAGCAGTGACAGGGGGCATTCTGGAAACACCATATATTTT
CDR3aa: CASSDRGHSGNTIYF

abundance: NA
v_gene: TRBV28
j_gene: TRBJ2-7
d_gene: NA
CDR3nt: TGTGCCAGCAGTTTCCCCAACTACGAGCAGTACTTC
CDR3aa: CASSFPNYEQYF

abundance: NA
v_gene: TRBV6-4
j_gene: TRBJ2-1
d_gene: TRBD2
CDR3nt: TGTGCCAGCAGTGAAGGAGCGGGAGAATTACATGAGCAGTTCTTC
CDR3aa: CASSEGAGELHEQFF

abundance: many
v_gene: TRBV28
j_gene: TRBJ2-7
d_gene: NA
CDR3nt: TGTGCCAGCAGTTTTGTTGCCGAAGGGGAGTTCGGTTCCTACGAGCAGTACTTC
CDR3aa: CASSFVAEGEFGSYEQYF

abundance: few
v_gene: TRBV27
j_gene: TRBJ2-3
d_gene: TRBD2
CDR3nt: TGTGCCAGCAGTCAACTAGCGGGAACAGATACGCAGTATTTT
CDR3aa: CASSQLAGTDTQYF

abundance: NA
v_gene: TRBV2
j_gene: TRBJ2-5
d_gene: NA
CDR3nt: TGTGCCAGCAGGAGTAGCCGAGGCGAAGAGACCCAGTACTTC
CDR3aa: CASRSSRGEETQYF

abundance: few
v_gene: TRBV25-1
j_gene: TRBJ2-7
d_gene: TRBD1
CDR3nt: TGTGCCAGCAGTGCGTTGTGGACAGGGACCGAGCAGTACTTC
CDR3aa: CASSALWTGTEQYF

abundance: NA
v_gene: TRBV6-1
j_gene: TRBJ1-1
d_gene: NA
CDR3nt: TGTGCCAGTCAGGGTAGGGCTGAAGCTTTCTTT
CDR3aa: CASQGRAEAFF

abundance: NA
v_gene: TRBV27
j_gene: TRBJ2-1
d_gene: NA
CDR3nt: TGTGCCAGCAGTTTCTCAGGGTTCCACAATGAGCAGTTCTTC
CDR3aa: CASSFSGFHNEQFF

abundance: once
v_gene: TRBV7-2
j_gene: TRBJ2-7
d_gene: NA
CDR3nt: TGTGCCAGCAGCTTACCCCTGTTCGCCTACGAGCAGTACTTC
CDR3aa: CASSLPLFAYEQYF

abundance: NA
v_gene: TRBV11-2
j_gene: TRBJ2-2
d_gene: NA
CDR3nt: TGTGCCAGCAGCCCCAGTCCCCTGGGTGTCGGCACCGGGGAGCTGTTTTTT
CDR3aa: CASSPSPLGVGTGELFF

abundance: NA
v_gene: TRBV15
j_gene: TRBJ1-5
d_gene: NA
CDR3nt: TGTGCCACCAGCAGAGAACCGGGACAGCCCCAGCATTTT
CDR3aa: CATSREPGQPQHF

abundance: NA
v_gene: TRBV7-2
j_gene: TRBJ2-1
d_gene: TRBD2
CDR3nt: TGTGCCAGCAGCGACCGACTAGCGGGAGCTAATGAGCAGTTCTTC
CDR3aa: CASSDRLAGANEQFF

abundance: NA
v_gene: TRBV18
j_gene: TRBJ2-5
d_gene: NA
CDR3nt: TGTGCCAGCTCACCTACGGCAACCCAAGAGACCCAGTACTTC
CDR3aa: CASSPTATQETQYF

abundance: NA
v_gene: TRBV20-1
j_gene: TRBJ2-7
d_gene: NA
CDR3nt: TGCAGTGCTGCGGGTGACTACGAGCAGTACTTC
CDR3aa: CSAAGDYEQYF

abundance: NA
v_gene: TRBV7-6
j_gene: TRBJ2-7
d_gene: NA
CDR3nt: TGTGCCAGCAGCTTCTCTGCAGAGCAGTACTTC
CDR3aa: CASSFSAEQYF

abundance: NA
v_gene: TRBV19
j_gene: TRBJ2-2
d_gene: NA
CDR3nt: TGTGCCAGTAGTATAGACGGGAGACGAACCGGGGAGCTGTTTTTT
CDR3aa: CASSIDGRRTGELFF

abundance: NA
v_gene: TRBV4-1
j_gene: TRBJ1-1
d_gene: TRBD1
CDR3nt: TGCGCCAGCAGCCAAGATTTTGGGACAGGGTTCCAAAAGGGTACTAGGAACACTGAAGCTTTCTTT
CDR3aa: CASSQDFGTGFQKGTRNTEAFF

abundance: many
v_gene: TRBV29-1
j_gene: TRBJ2-1
d_gene: TRBD1
CDR3nt: TGCAGCGCGGGACAGGGCCCAAGGGGGCAGTTCTTC
CDR3aa: CSAGQGPRGQFF

abundance: few
v_gene: TRBV10-2
j_gene: TRBJ2-2
d_gene: NA
CDR3nt: TGCGCCAGCTCAATCAGCGAGAGCGGGGAGCTGTTTTTT
CDR3aa: CASSISESGELFF

abundance: NA
v_gene: TRBV7-9
j_gene: TRBJ1-1
d_gene: NA
CDR3nt: TGTGCCAGCACCTGGGGGGCGGGTAATGACCCTTTTAACACTGAAGCTTTCTTT
CDR3aa: CASTWGAGNDPFNTEAFF

abundance: NA
v_gene: TRBV11-2
j_gene: TRBJ2-5
d_gene: NA
CDR3nt: TGTGCCAGCAGCCAACCCCCGATGGAGACCCAGTACTTC
CDR3aa: CASSQPPMETQYF

abundance: NA
v_gene: TRBV27
j_gene: TRBJ2-3
d_gene: NA
CDR3nt: TGTGCCAGCAGTCCTACTTGGTCAGGCACAGATACGCAGTATTTT
CDR3aa: CASSPTWSGTDTQYF

abundance: NA
v_gene: TRBV5-8
j_gene: TRBJ2-1
d_gene: NA
CDR3nt: TGTGCCAGCAGATCCATGGCGCAGGTTGGTCCCTACAATGAGCAGTTCTTC
CDR3aa: CASRSMAQVGPYNEQFF

abundance: NA
v_gene: TRBV19
j_gene: TRBJ1-5
d_gene: TRBD1
CDR3nt: TGTGCCAGTAGTGATGTTGCAGGGGGTTTGGATCAGCCCCAGCATTTT
CDR3aa: CASSDVAGGLDQPQHF

abundance: NA
v_gene: TRBV6-5
j_gene: TRBJ2-3
d_gene: TRBD2
CDR3nt: TGTGCCAGTGGTTGGGAGGGTGCCTATACGCAGTATTTT
CDR3aa: CASGWEGAYTQYF

abundance: NA
v_gene: TRBV27
j_gene: TRBJ2-3
d_gene: NA
CDR3nt: TGTGCCAGCAGTCCCGGATGGGGAGGTACAGATACGCAGTATTTT
CDR3aa: CASSPGWGGTDTQYF

abundance: NA
v_gene: TRBV11-2
j_gene: TRBJ2-7
d_gene: NA
CDR3nt: TGTGCCAGCAGCCGGGACTCCCTGAGCTACGAGCAGTACTTC
CDR3aa: CASSRDSLSYEQYF

abundance: few
v_gene: TRBV5-4
j_gene: TRBJ1-5
d_gene: TRBD1
CDR3nt: TGTGCCAGCAGTAAATTCGGGACAGTTTCCCATAGCAATCAGCCCCAGCATTTT
CDR3aa: CASSKFGTVSHSNQPQHF

abundance: medium-sized
v_gene: TRBV29-1
j_gene: TRBJ1-2
d_gene: NA
CDR3nt: TGCAGCGCGTATCAGGGAGGGAGCTATGGCTACACCTTC
CDR3aa: CSAYQGGSYGYTF

abundance: NA
v_gene: TRBV7-2
j_gene: TRBJ2-2
d_gene: NA
CDR3nt: TGTGCCAGCAGCTCTAGTATATACCGGCGGGAGAACACCGGGGAGCTGTTTTTT
CDR3aa: CASSSSIYRRENTGELFF

abundance: NA
v_gene: TRBV12-5
j_gene: TRBJ1-1
d_gene: NA
CDR3nt: TGTGCTAGTGGTTTGGCCAGACAGGATTCCTCAAGGGCCCCATCGAACACTGAAGCTTTCTTT
CDR3aa: CASGLARQDSSRAPSNTEAFF

abundance: NA
v_gene: TRBV10-2
j_gene: TRBJ1-1
d_gene: NA
CDR3nt: TGCGCCAGCAGTGATATGGTAGGCACTGAAGCTTTCTTT
CDR3aa: CASSDMVGTEAFF

abundance: few
v_gene: TRBV5-6
j_gene: TRBJ2-2
d_gene: TRBD1
CDR3nt: TGTGCCAGCAGCTTTCTCGGGGGACAGGGTGGGCGAAGCACCGGGGAGCTGTTTTTT
CDR3aa: CASSFLGGQGGRSTGELFF

abundance: NA
v_gene: TRBV5-1
j_gene: TRBJ2-1
d_gene: TRBD1
CDR3nt: TGCGCCAGCAGCTTACGGTGGACAGGGGAACGGGCGGGCTACAATGAGCAGTTCTTC
CDR3aa: CASSLRWTGERAGYNEQFF

abundance: NA
v_gene: TRBV28
j_gene: TRBJ2-7
d_gene: TRBD1
CDR3nt: TGTGCCAGCAGGGTAGGACAGGGGGTCTACGAGCAGTACTTC
CDR3aa: CASRVGQGVYEQYF

abundance: NA
v_gene: TRBV5-1
j_gene: TRBJ2-1
d_gene: NA
CDR3nt: TGCGCCAGCAGCTTCGACAGCCTCTACAATGAGCAGTTCTTC
CDR3aa: CASSFDSLYNEQFF

abundance: NA
v_gene: TRBV4-3
j_gene: TRBJ1-5
d_gene: TRBD1
CDR3nt: TGCGCCAGCAGCCAAGTTCCTCAGGGGGCGGTTCAGCCCCAGCATTTT
CDR3aa: CASSQVPQGAVQPQHF

abundance: NA
v_gene: TRBV29-1
j_gene: TRBJ1-1
d_gene: TRBD1
CDR3nt: TGCAGCGTTAAGGACAGGGTAAACACTGAAGCTTTCTTT
CDR3aa: CSVKDRVNTEAFF

abundance: NA
v_gene: TRBV27
j_gene: TRBJ2-7
d_gene: NA
CDR3nt: TGTGCCAGCAGTATCGGGCCCAGGGGAGAGCAGTACTTC
CDR3aa: CASSIGPRGEQYF

abundance: NA
v_gene: TRBV4-1
j_gene: TRBJ1-5
d_gene: TRBD1
CDR3nt: TGCGCCAGCAGCCAAGTGGGACAGAATAGCAATCAGCCCCAGCATTTT
CDR3aa: CASSQVGQNSNQPQHF

abundance: NA
v_gene: TRBV7-3
j_gene: TRBJ2-3
d_gene: NA
CDR3nt: TGTGCCAGCAGCTTCCGGACCACCACAGATACGCAGTATTTT
CDR3aa: CASSFRTTTDTQYF

abundance: once
v_gene: TRBV7-6
j_gene: TRBJ2-2
d_gene: NA
CDR3nt: TGTGCCAGCAGTTCCGCGAGGGCCGGGGAGCTGTTTTTT
CDR3aa: CASSSARAGELFF

abundance: NA
v_gene: TRBV27
j_gene: TRBJ1-3
d_gene: NA
CDR3nt: TGTGCCAGCAGTCGGACGGATTTTAGCTCTGGAAACACCATATATTTT
CDR3aa: CASSRTDFSSGNTIYF

abundance: NA
v_gene: TRBV28
j_gene: TRBJ2-7
d_gene: TRBD2
CDR3nt: TGTGCCAGCAGTGGGACTAGCGGGAGAATTGGTGGCTACGAGCAGTACTTC
CDR3aa: CASSGTSGRIGGYEQYF

abundance: NA
v_gene: TRBV2
j_gene: TRBJ2-7
d_gene: NA
CDR3nt: TGTGCCAGCAGCTCCGGTCTGGGGGAAAGCTCCTACGAGCAGTACTTC
CDR3aa: CASSSGLGESSYEQYF

abundance: NA
v_gene: TRBV6-6
j_gene: TRBJ2-1
d_gene: NA
CDR3nt: TGTGCCAGCAGTGGGAGCGATTCGAGCTCCTACAATGAGCAGTTCTTC
CDR3aa: CASSGSDSSSYNEQFF

abundance: NA
v_gene: TRBV5-3
j_gene: TRBJ2-2
d_gene: NA
CDR3nt: TGTGCCAGCAGCTTGTGGAGGGGCGGCACCGGGGAGCTGTTTTTT
CDR3aa: CASSLWRGGTGELFF

abundance: NA
v_gene: TRBV11-2
j_gene: TRBJ2-2
d_gene: TRBD2
CDR3nt: TGTGCCAGCAGCTTACCGGGACTAGCGGGAGCCCGATACACCGGGGAGCTGTTTTTT
CDR3aa: CASSLPGLAGARYTGELFF

abundance: NA
v_gene: TRBV25-1
j_gene: TRBJ2-1
d_gene: TRBD2
CDR3nt: TGTGCCAGCAGTGAATCGGCGGGAGGGCCGCACAATGAGCAGTTCTTC
CDR3aa: CASSESAGGPHNEQFF

abundance: NA
v_gene: TRBV9
j_gene: TRBJ2-1
d_gene: NA
CDR3nt: TGTGCCAGCAGCGTTATAGCATACAATGAGCAGTTCTTC
CDR3aa: CASSVIAYNEQFF